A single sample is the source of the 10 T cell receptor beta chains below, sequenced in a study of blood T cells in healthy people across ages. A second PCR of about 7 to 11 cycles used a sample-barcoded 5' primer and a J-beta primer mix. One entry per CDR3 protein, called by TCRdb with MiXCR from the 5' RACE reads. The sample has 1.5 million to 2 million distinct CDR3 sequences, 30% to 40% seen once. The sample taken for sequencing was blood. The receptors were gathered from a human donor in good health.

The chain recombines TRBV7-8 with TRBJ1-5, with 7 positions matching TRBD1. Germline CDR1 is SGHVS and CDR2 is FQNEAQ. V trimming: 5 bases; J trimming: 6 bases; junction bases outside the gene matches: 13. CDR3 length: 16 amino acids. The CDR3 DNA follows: TGTGCCAGCAGCATCAGGGGCAGGGGGATAGGTCAGCCCCAGCATTTT. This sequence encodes CASSIRGRGIGQPQHF.

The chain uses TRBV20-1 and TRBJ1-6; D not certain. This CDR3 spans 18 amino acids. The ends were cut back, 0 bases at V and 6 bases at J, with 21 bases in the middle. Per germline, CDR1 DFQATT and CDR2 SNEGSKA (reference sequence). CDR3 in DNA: TGCAGTGCTAGAGATTGGGAGGGAGGCGTGTTGGTTAATTCACCCCTCCACTTT. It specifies CSARDWEGGVLVNSPLHF.

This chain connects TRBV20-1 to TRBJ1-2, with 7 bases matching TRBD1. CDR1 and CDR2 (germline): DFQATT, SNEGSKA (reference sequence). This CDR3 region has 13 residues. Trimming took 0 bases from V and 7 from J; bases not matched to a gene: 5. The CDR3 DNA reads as TGCAGTGCTAGAGATCGCGACAGGGCTGGCTACACCTTC. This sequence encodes CSARDRDRAGYTF.

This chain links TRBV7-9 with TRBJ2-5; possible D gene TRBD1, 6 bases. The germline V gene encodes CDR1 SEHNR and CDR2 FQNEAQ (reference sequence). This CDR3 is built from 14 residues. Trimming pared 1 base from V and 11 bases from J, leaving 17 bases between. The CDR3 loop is CASSLGDEGELQYF. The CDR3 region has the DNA TGTGCCAGCAGCTTAGGGGACGAGGGGGAATTGCAGTACTTC.

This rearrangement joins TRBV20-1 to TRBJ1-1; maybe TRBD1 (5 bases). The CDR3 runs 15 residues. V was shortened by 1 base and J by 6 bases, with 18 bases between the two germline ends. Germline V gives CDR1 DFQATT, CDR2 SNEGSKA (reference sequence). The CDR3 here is CSARVGGDELAEAFF. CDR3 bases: TGCAGTGCTAGAGTTGGAGGGGACGAACTCGCTGAAGCTTTCTTT.

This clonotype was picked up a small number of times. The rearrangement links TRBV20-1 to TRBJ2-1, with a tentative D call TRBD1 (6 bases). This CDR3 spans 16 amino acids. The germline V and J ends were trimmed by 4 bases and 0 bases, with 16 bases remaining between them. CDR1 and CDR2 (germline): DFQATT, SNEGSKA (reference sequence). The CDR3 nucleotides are TGCAGTGCTACGGAACAGGGCAAAGGCTCCTACAATGAGCAGTTCTTC. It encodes CSATEQGKGSYNEQFF.

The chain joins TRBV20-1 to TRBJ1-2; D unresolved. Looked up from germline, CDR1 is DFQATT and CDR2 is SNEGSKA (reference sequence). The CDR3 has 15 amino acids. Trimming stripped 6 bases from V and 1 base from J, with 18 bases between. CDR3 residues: CSAPSLDGLNYGYTF. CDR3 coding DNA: TGCAGTGCCCCCAGCCTGGATGGGCTTAACTATGGCTACACCTTC.

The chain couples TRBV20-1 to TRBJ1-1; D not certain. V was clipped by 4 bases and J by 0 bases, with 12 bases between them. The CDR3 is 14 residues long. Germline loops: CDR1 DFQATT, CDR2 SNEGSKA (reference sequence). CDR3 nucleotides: TGCAGTGCTAACCAGATAGGAATGAACACTGAAGCTTTCTTT. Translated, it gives CSANQIGMNTEAFF.

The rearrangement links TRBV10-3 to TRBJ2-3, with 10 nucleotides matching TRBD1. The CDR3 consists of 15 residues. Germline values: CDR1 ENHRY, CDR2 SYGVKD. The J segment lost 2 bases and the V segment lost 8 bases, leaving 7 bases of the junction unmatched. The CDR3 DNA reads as TGTGCCATCTCCGGGACAGGGGCGCCCACAGATACGCAGTATTTT. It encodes CAISGTGAPTDTQYF.

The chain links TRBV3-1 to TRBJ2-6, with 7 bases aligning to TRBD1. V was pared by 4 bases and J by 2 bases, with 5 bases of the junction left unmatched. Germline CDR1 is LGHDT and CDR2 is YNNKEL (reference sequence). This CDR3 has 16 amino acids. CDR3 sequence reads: CASSRIGGTGANVLTF. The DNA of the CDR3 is TGTGCCAGCAGCCGGATAGGGGGCACTGGGGCCAACGTCCTGACTTTC.